The clone carrying this T cell receptor (beta chain) turned up a few times. Its matching antigen is unknown. These data belong to a study of early T cells in non-severe SARS-CoV-2 infection. Overall study: RNA in bulk from unsorted whole blood was sequenced, and chains were unpaired. Study results and limitations: VDJdb matching skewed toward anti-spike CD8 responses, missing private and CD4 specificities.

The CDR3 has 16 amino acids. V was trimmed by 0 bases and J by 0 bases, leaving 11 bases between them. The germline V gene has CDR1 MGHRA and CDR2 YSYEKL. TCRdb re-called the 5' RACE reads through MiXCR, storing one row per CDR3 protein. The data hold 75,000 to 100,000 distinct CDR3 sequences, with roughly 15% observed a single time. The chain joins TRBV4-1 to TRBJ1-1; TRBD1 might be the D (5 bases). This sequence was found in an adult who was a healthcare worker with PCR-confirmed SARS-CoV-2 infection or an uninfected control (not recorded which). Source material: whole blood. CDR3 sequence: CASSQDLGRVNTEAFF. The CDR3 DNA is TGCGCCAGCAGCCAAGATTTGGGCAGGGTGAACACTGAAGCTTTCTTT.